Sequencing of this T cell receptor beta chain was carried out in a study of T cell responses to AZD1222 COVID-19 vaccine. As concerns this clone: Its specificity is not known.

Study results and caveats: Nearly half of spike-specific TCRs reportedly target variant regions that are unmutated in the B.1.351 and B.1.1.7 variants. Spike-specific TCR breadth and depth both grew after two AZD1222 doses. Clonal diversity was possibly underestimated, and white British individuals and females predominated among donors.

Method: immunoSEQ multiplex PCR; TCRdb's copy keeps in-frame clones and lacks some. The table lists approximately 160,000 clones, under 95% of them singletons. The source was peripheral blood, collected 28 days after the second AZD1222 dose. The receptor's source is an adult who received the AZD1222 COVID-19 vaccine.

CDR3: CASSEGPESPLHF. DNA for the CDR3: TGTGCCAGCAGTGAGGGTCCAGAGTCACCCCTCCACTTT. The chain links TRBV25-1 to TRBJ1-6, with D unclear. The germline CDR1 and CDR2 sequences are MGHDK and SYGVNS. This CDR3 region has 13 residues. The ends were cut back, 3 bases at V and 10 bases at J, with 10 bases in the middle.